This T cell receptor (beta chain) derives from a study of T cell responses to AZD1222 COVID-19 vaccine. Study-level results: After two AZD1222 doses, spike-specific TCR breadth and depth rose versus day 0.

Profiling relied on immunoSEQ multiplex PCR, and the TCRdb table lists in-frame clones only, not all of them. The sample holds about 150,000 clones, roughly 88% seen once. Second-dose recipients at about 4 or about 12 weeks were treated as one pooled group. Regarding this clone: Its specificity is not known.

The germline gives CDR1 GTSNPN, CDR2 SVGIG (reference sequence). This CDR3 is 12 amino acids long. Between the trimmed V and J ends, which lost 4 bases and 9 bases, there was a span of 13 bases. The V call is TRBV30, the J call TRBJ2-4; D is unresolved. This clonotype was obtained from an adult who received the AZD1222 COVID-19 vaccine. This material consisted of peripheral blood, taken 28 days after the second AZD1222 dose. The CDR3 sequence: CAWNVRMSIQYF. The CDR3 nucleotides read TGTGCCTGGAACGTGAGGATGAGCATTCAGTACTTC.